Presented here are 29 T cell receptor beta chains from one specimen sequenced in a study of blood T cell repertoires in COVID-19. Libraries were prepared by immunoSEQ multiplex PCR; TCRdb keeps only in-frame clonotypes and omits some of them. The table shows 350,000 to 400,000 clones, with nearly 90% occurring only once. Sequencing was carried out using peripheral blood. The receptors shown here come from a man aged 18 to 30 with active or convalescent COVID-19.

The chain recombines TRBV4-1 with TRBJ2-1; D might be TRBD2 (5 bases). Germline-derived CDR1 and CDR2 are MGHRA and YSYEKL. The CDR3 length is 12 residues. Between the trimmed V and J ends, which lost 0 bases and 13 bases, there was a span of 10 bases. The CDR3 DNA reads as TGCGCCAGCAGCCAAGAGACTATCCAACAGTTCTTC. It is translated as CASSQETIQQFF.

The chain carries TRBV5-1 and TRBJ2-7, with TRBD1 matching 10 bases. Germline V gene sequence: CDR1 SGHRS, CDR2 YFSETQ. The V segment lost 4 bases and the J segment 5 bases; nucleotides outside the gene matches: 3. The CDR3 is 13 residues long. CDR3 amino acids: CASSGDRGDEQYF. CDR3 DNA sequence: TGCGCCAGCAGCGGGGACAGGGGCGACGAGCAGTACTTC.

This sequence joins TRBV7-2 and TRBJ2-7; 7 bases fit TRBD2. Germline V CDR1 and CDR2: SGHTA, FQGNSA. V lost 5 bases to trimming and J lost 4 bases; unmatched junction nucleotides: 5. The CDR3 spans 13 residues. CDR3 amino acids: CASSPPGGYEQYF. As DNA, the CDR3 is TGTGCCAGCAGCCCCCCGGGGGGTTACGAGCAGTACTTC.

V gene TRBV7-2 combines with J gene TRBJ1-5, with D perhaps matching TRBD1 (6 bases). The CDR3 contains 16 residues. From germline, CDR1 is SGHTA and CDR2 FQGNSA. The ends were cut back, 5 bases at V and 7 bases at J, with 21 bases in the middle. Here the CDR3 reads CASSLGRGMSGQPQHF. The DNA of the CDR3 is TGTGCCAGCAGCCTGGGGAGGGGGATGTCGGGACAGCCCCAGCATTTT.

V is TRBV4-3 and J is TRBJ1-5, with a weak D call TRBD1 (5 bases). The CDR3 length is 14 residues. Between the trimmed V and J ends, which lost 1 base and 5 bases, there was a span of 9 bases. In germline, CDR1 is LGHNA, CDR2 YSLEER. DNA for the CDR3: TGCGCCAGCAGCCAAGCGTTACAGGATCAGCCCCAGCATTTT. This encodes CASSQALQDQPQHF.

This clone was seen only once. The rearrangement links TRBV18 to TRBJ1-4, with D maybe TRBD1 (6 bases). Deletions cut 0 bases from V and 6 bases from J, with 14 bases between. There are 16 residues in the CDR3. Germline V gene lookup returns CDR1 KGHSH and CDR2 LQKENI. CDR3: CASSPPDRLGYEKLFF. In DNA form, the CDR3 reads TGTGCCAGCTCACCACCAGACAGGCTTGGGTATGAAAAACTGTTTTTT.

In its sample, this clone was seen a few times. This chain uses TRBV6-2 or TRBV6-3 with TRBJ1-5, with D maybe TRBD1 (6 bases). The CDR3 spans 15 residues. Per germline, CDR1 MNHEY and CDR2 SVGEGT. V was clipped by 2 bases and J by 2 bases, with 10 bases between them. CDR3 residues: CASSYKGVGNQPQHF. In DNA form, the CDR3 reads TGTGCCAGCAGTTACAAGGGGGTCGGCAATCAGCCCCAGCATTTT.

The gene calls are TRBV5-5 and TRBJ1-4, with a weak D call TRBD1 (6 bases). With 3 bases removed from V and 0 bases from J, the gap between germline ends came to 9 bases. CDR3 length: 15 residues. Germline V CDR1 and CDR2: SGHKS, YYEKEE (reference sequence). The CDR3 loop reads CASSSTGSTNEKLFF. The CDR3 nucleotides are TGTGCCAGCAGCTCAACAGGGTCAACTAATGAAAAACTGTTTTTT.

Only one count was recorded for this clone. The chain joins TRBV28 to TRBJ2-7, with 8 bases that match TRBD2. The junction had 10 bases not matched to a gene; V was cut back by 8 bases and J by 4 bases. CDR3 length equals 14 residues. Per germline, CDR1 MDHEN and CDR2 SYDVKM. In DNA, the CDR3 is TGTGCCAGCGGAGGCGGGGGGAGGGGATACGAGCAGTACTTC. This codes for CASGGGGRGYEQYF.

The genes are TRBV27 and TRBJ2-2; tentative D call: TRBD1 (6 bases). Germline loops: CDR1 MNHEY, CDR2 SMNVEV (reference sequence). The CDR3 covers 14 residues. V gave up 10 bases and J gave up 2 bases, with 14 bases separating them. The CDR3 DNA follows: TGTGCCACTGGGGGCAGATTAAACACCGGGGAGCTGTTTTTT. Translating gives CATGGRLNTGELFF.

The J gene is TRBJ2-1, the V gene TRBV7-2; 7 bases line up with TRBD1. V dropped 5 bases and J dropped 0; count of bases not matched to a gene: 7. Germline CDR1 SGHTA, CDR2 FQGNSA. This CDR3 comprises 16 residues. CDR3 in amino acids: CASSPRQGLSYNEQFF. The DNA of the CDR3 is TGTGCCAGCAGCCCTCGACAGGGTCTCTCCTACAATGAGCAGTTCTTC.

A word on this clone: One end of the junction varies from germline; a read error may be responsible. J is TRBJ2-6 and V is TRBV7-8; perhaps TRBD1 as D (5 bases). CDR1 is SGHVS and CDR2 is FQNEAQ in the germline V gene. The CDR3 has 15 residues. Here the CDR3 DNA reads TGTGCCAGCAGCTTCCCAGCACCTGGGGCCAACGTGCTGACTTTC. Translating gives CASSFPAPGANVLTF.

The chain recombines TRBV19 with TRBJ2-7, with 8 positions matching TRBD1. V lost 3 bases, J lost 5 bases, and 9 bases stayed unmatched. Germline V gene lookup returns CDR1 LNHDA and CDR2 SQIVND (reference sequence). The CDR3 spans 15 residues. CDR3 sequence: CASSITGQGIHEQYF. The CDR3, as DNA: TGTGCCAGTAGTATCACAGGACAGGGAATCCACGAGCAGTACTTC.

This chain connects TRBV6-5 to TRBJ2-1; TRBD2 agrees at 8 bases. With 6 bases clipped from V and 10 bases from J, the junction kept 11 bases outside the gene matches. Germline V CDR1 and CDR2: MNHEY, SVGAGI. The CDR3 length is 14 residues. CDR3 region: CASRYRNGRDEQFF. The CDR3 coding sequence is TGTGCCAGCAGGTACCGAAACGGGAGGGACGAGCAGTTCTTC.

The rearrangement uses TRBV6-4 and TRBJ2-3; D unresolved. Trimming removed 0 bases at V and 0 bases at J, with 13 bases between. Germline-derived CDR1 and CDR2 are MRHNA and SNTAGT. The CDR3 loop spans 17 amino acids. This CDR3 is CASSDSSFSTSTDTQYF. The CDR3 DNA sequence: TGTGCCAGCAGTGACTCATCATTCTCCACTAGCACAGATACGCAGTATTTT.

This chain connects TRBV5-1 to TRBJ2-3, with TRBD2 identical over 14 bases. CDR1 and CDR2 from the germline V gene are SGHRS and YFSETQ. This CDR3 spans 19 amino acids. The J segment lost 0 bases and the V segment lost 4 bases, leaving 10 bases of the junction unmatched. The CDR3 is CASSQTTSGRDSSTDTQYF. CDR3 DNA: TGCGCCAGCAGCCAGACGACTAGCGGGAGGGATTCTAGCACAGATACGCAGTATTTT.

The V gene is TRBV7-3, the J gene TRBJ2-3, with TRBD1 identical over 8 bases. Germline V gives CDR1 SGHTA, CDR2 FQGTGA. This CDR3 comprises 16 residues. The J segment lost 0 bases and the V segment lost 5 bases, leaving 7 bases of the junction unmatched. The CDR3 coding sequence is TGTGCCAGCAGCAGAGGGACAGGCCCTAGCACAGATACGCAGTATTTT. Encoded protein: CASSRGTGPSTDTQYF.

The rearrangement links TRBV7-3 to TRBJ1-1; TRBD1 agrees at 8 bases. V was pared by 5 bases and J by 7 bases, with 12 bases of the junction left unmatched. Looked up from germline, CDR1 is SGHTA and CDR2 is FQGTGA. CDR3 size: 15 residues. CDR3 in DNA: TGTGCCAGCAGCGAAGACAGGGGAATAACTAGTGAAGCTTTCTTT. This translates into CASSEDRGITSEAFF.

The J gene is TRBJ1-2, the V gene TRBV28, with 9 bases matching TRBD1. The CDR3 runs to 14 residues. The germline V gene has CDR1 MDHEN and CDR2 SYDVKM. Trimming removed 5 bases from V and 5 bases from J; junction bases left unmatched: 6. The CDR3 bases are TGTGCCAGCAGTCCTCCCGGGACAGGGTATGGCTACACCTTC. Amino acids: CASSPPGTGYGYTF.

The V and J genes are TRBV7-2 and TRBJ2-5, with TRBD2 matching 11 bases. The length of the CDR3 is 16 residues. V gave up 0 bases and J gave up 4 bases; unmatched junction bases: 4. Germline assignment: CDR1 SGHTA and CDR2 FQGNSA. CDR3 DNA sequence: TGTGCCAGCAGCTTAGCTCCTAGCGGGGGGCGAGAGACCCAGTACTTC. This gives the protein CASSLAPSGGRETQYF.

The chain couples TRBV28 to TRBJ2-2, with TRBD2 identical over 12 bases. The CDR3 extends over 18 amino acids. The trim removed 8 bases at V and 4 bases at J, leaving 14 bases unmatched. Germline CDR1 MDHEN, CDR2 SYDVKM. The CDR3: CASAGGLLAGGRTGELFF. The CDR3 DNA sequence: TGTGCCAGCGCCGGGGGGCTACTAGCGGGAGGACGCACCGGGGAGCTGTTTTTT.

The CDR3 sequence: CATSDPGTGAYNEQFF. The CDR3 bases are TGTGCCACCAGTGATCCCGGGACAGGGGCCTACAATGAGCAGTTCTTC. This chain links TRBV24-1 with TRBJ2-1; 10 bases are a match to TRBD1. With 3 bases clipped from V and 2 bases from J, the junction kept 3 bases outside the gene matches. The CDR3 runs 16 residues. CDR1 KGHDR and CDR2 SFDVKD come from the germline V gene.

CDR3: CASGPQGEHNSPLHF. CDR3 sequence (DNA): TGTGCTAGTGGTCCGCAGGGGGAACATAATTCACCCCTCCACTTT. The V call is TRBV12-5, the J call TRBJ1-6, with 7 bases aligning to TRBD1. The CDR3 covers 15 residues. Germline values: CDR1 LGHNT, CDR2 FRNRAP. The J segment lost 5 bases and the V segment lost 5 bases, leaving 6 bases of the junction unmatched.

V gene TRBV10-3 combines with J gene TRBJ1-2; perhaps TRBD1 as D (5 bases). Germline lookup yields CDR1 ENHRY and CDR2 SYGVKD. V was pared by 2 bases and J by 1 base, with 8 bases between. The CDR3 covers 14 residues. The DNA for the CDR3 is TGTGCCATCAGTGAGCCAGGGAATAACTATGGCTACACCTTC. Residues: CAISEPGNNYGYTF.

The rearrangement uses TRBV5-1 and TRBJ2-3, with TRBD2 matching over 8 bases. CDR3 size: 15 residues. CDR1 is SGHRS and CDR2 is YFSETQ in the germline V gene. Trimming took 0 bases from V and 6 from J; bases not matched to a gene: 6. The CDR3 region is CASSLGRGGSDTQYF. The CDR3 DNA reads TGCGCCAGCAGCTTGGGACGCGGGGGGAGCGATACGCAGTATTTT.

The J gene is TRBJ2-7, the V gene TRBV7-9, with 8 bases identical to TRBD1. This CDR3 region has 14 residues. The germline V gene has CDR1 SEHNR and CDR2 FQNEAQ (reference sequence). V lost 1 base and J lost 5; bases outside the gene matches: 4. The CDR3 sequence: CASSLGDRINEQYF. The CDR3, as DNA: TGTGCCAGCAGCTTAGGGGACAGGATCAACGAGCAGTACTTC.

The chain's CDR3 is CASSSSGSYNEQFF. The DNA of the CDR3 is TGTGCCAGCAGTTCTAGCGGGAGTTACAATGAGCAGTTCTTC. The chain employs TRBV28 and TRBJ2-1; 10 bases line up with TRBD2. The CDR3 totals 14 residues. J was trimmed by 4 bases and V by 4 bases; bases with no gene match: 1. Germline CDR1 reads MDHEN; CDR2 reads SYDVKM.

This rearrangement joins TRBV18 to TRBJ1-4, with 7 bases lining up with TRBD1. In germline, CDR1 is KGHSH, CDR2 LQKENI. The CDR3 runs 17 residues. V dropped 3 bases and J dropped 6; count of bases not matched to a gene: 13. The CDR3 protein is CASSPYLGGGNDEKLFF. As DNA, the CDR3 is TGTGCCAGCTCACCCTACCTTGGAGGGGGCAATGATGAAAAACTGTTTTTT.

V gene TRBV29-1 combines with J gene TRBJ2-7, with D unclear. The CDR3 totals 12 residues. The germline gives CDR1 SQVTM, CDR2 ANQGSEA. V shed 2 bases and J shed 0 bases, with 5 bases lying between them. The CDR3 loop is CSVERDSYEQYF. The CDR3 DNA reads as TGCAGCGTTGAAAGAGACTCCTACGAGCAGTACTTC.